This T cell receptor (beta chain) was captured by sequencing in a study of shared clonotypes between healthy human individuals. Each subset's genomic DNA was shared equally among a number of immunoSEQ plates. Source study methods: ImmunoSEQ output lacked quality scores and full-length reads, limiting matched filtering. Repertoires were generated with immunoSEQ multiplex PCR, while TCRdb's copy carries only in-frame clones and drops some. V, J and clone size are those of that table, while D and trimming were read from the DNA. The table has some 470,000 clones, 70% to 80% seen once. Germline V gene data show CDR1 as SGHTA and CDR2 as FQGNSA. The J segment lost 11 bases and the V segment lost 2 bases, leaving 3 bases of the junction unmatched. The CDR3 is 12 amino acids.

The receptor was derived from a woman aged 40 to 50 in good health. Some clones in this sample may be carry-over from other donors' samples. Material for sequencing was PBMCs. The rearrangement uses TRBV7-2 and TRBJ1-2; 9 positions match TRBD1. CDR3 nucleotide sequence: TGTGCCAGCAGCTTATTTGGACAGGGGTACACCTTC. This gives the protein CASSLFGQGYTF.